This T cell receptor beta chain was profiled in a study of metastatic and nonmetastatic thyroid tumors. For the study at large: The comparison covered peripheral blood and tumor or nodule tissue in malignant and benign thyroid patients.

Many counts were recorded for this clone. What it binds is unknown. Germline values: CDR1 DFQATT, CDR2 SNEGSKA (reference sequence). The CDR3 extends over 21 amino acids. V lost 0 bases and J lost 1; bases outside the gene matches: 15. Original handling: What underpinned the distant-metastasis classifier for papillary thyroid cancer was the set of CDR3 differences across clinicopathological groups. TCRdb reprocessed the PCR reads using MiXCR. TCRdb's processing, not the study's, gives the V and J calls here. The data show around 30,000 clones, over 10% seen once. All patients were treatment-naive before thyroid surgery. General study results and limits: Versus benign nodules, malignant thyroid tumors reportedly had significantly higher TCR beta diversity, in blood and tumor.

The receptor comes from a female donor with papillary thyroid cancer or a benign thyroid nodule (not recorded which). Some clones in this sample may be carry-over from other donors' samples. The sequencing sample was made of blood. The J gene is TRBJ2-1, the V gene TRBV20-1; 13 positions match TRBD2. The CDR3 sequence is CSAREETAGTSGIRSYNEQFF. CDR3 DNA: TGCAGTGCTAGAGAGGAGACTGCCGGGACTAGCGGGATTAGGTCCTACAATGAGCAGTTCTTC.